These 26 T cell receptor beta chains were all obtained from the same sample, sequenced in a study of regulatory T cells in long-lasting Graves disease. Specified time point: newly diagnosed GD, antithyroid drugs for less than 3 months. PBMC RNA served as the TCR library source. Researchers made TCR beta libraries by using iRepertoire HTBI primers and running Arm-PCR on CDR3 regions. TCRdb fed the multiplex PCR reads into MiXCR, producing one record per CDR3 protein. The table has around 480,000 distinct CDR3 sequences, 15% to 20% seen once. These data were likewise used in another study, on T cells in Graves' hyperthyroidism and ophthalmopathy.

This specimen was peripheral blood mononuclear cells (PBMCs), taken at new diagnosis, from a patient treated with antithyroid drugs. These receptors all stem from a man between 35 and 55 years old with Graves disease.

This chain joins TRBV3-1 and TRBJ1-2; no reliable D call. V was shortened by 2 bases and J by 7 bases, with 14 bases between the two germline ends. The V gene's germline CDR1 is LGHDT and CDR2 YNNKEL (reference sequence). The CDR3 is made up of 14 amino acids. CDR3 sequence: CASSQRSGRSGYTF. The CDR3 bases are TGTGCCAGCAGCCAAAGGTCAGGACGGTCTGGCTACACCTTC. Variable domain in full (rest from reference TRBV3-1 and TRBJ1-2): DTAVSQTPKYLVTQMGNDKSIKCEQNLGHDTMYWYKQDSKKFLKIMFSYNNKELIINETVPNRFSPKSPDKAHLNLHINSLELGDSAVYFCASSQRSGRSGYTFGSGTRLTVV.

This clonotype has more than one count but fewer than ten. V and J are TRBV30 and TRBJ1-6; D is possibly TRBD1 (5 bases). The germline V gene encodes CDR1 GTSNPN and CDR2 SVGIG (reference sequence). The V gene lost 3 bases and the J gene lost 10 bases, with 16 bases spanning the gap. The CDR3 has 14 amino acids. The CDR3 DNA is TGTGCCTGGAGCATTCAGGGTGGAGGCTCACCCCTCCACTTT. It is translated as CAWSIQGGGSPLHF.

This clonotype came up many times. The chain joins TRBV20-1 to TRBJ2-5, with D maybe TRBD1 (5 bases). The germline V gene has CDR1 DFQATT and CDR2 SNEGSKA (reference sequence). V dropped 3 bases and J dropped 2 bases, with 7 bases sitting between them. The CDR3 covers 12 residues. The chain's CDR3 is CSASRGQETQYF. The CDR3, as DNA: TGCAGTGCTAGTAGGGGACAAGAGACCCAGTACTTC.

This clonotype was seen more than once but under ten times. The V and J genes are TRBV20-1 and TRBJ2-5; TRBD2 aligns across 9 bases. Trimming took 0 bases from V and 3 from J; bases not matched to a gene: 5. CDR3 size: 15 residues. CDR1 DFQATT and CDR2 SNEGSKA come from the germline V gene (reference sequence). The CDR3 nucleotides are TGCAGTGCTAGAGAGCCTCTAGCGGGGAAAGAGACCCAGTACTTC. Translation: CSAREPLAGKETQYF.

This clonotype was seen more than once but under ten times. The chain combines TRBV6-1 with TRBJ1-2; D unresolved. This CDR3 has 14 amino acids. Trimming stripped 6 bases from V and 5 bases from J, with 16 bases between. Germline V gene data show CDR1 as MNHNS and CDR2 as SASEGT. The CDR3 loop reads CASSRTVSGYGYTF. CDR3 bases: TGTGCCAGCAGCCGAACAGTATCCGGGTATGGCTACACCTTC.

This clonotype was seen repeatedly, ten times or more. The rearrangement joins TRBV2 to TRBJ1-1, with a weak D call TRBD1 (6 bases). This CDR3 contains 14 residues. The V gene's germline CDR1 is SNHLY and CDR2 FYNNEI. V shed 1 base and J shed 6 bases, with 12 bases lying between them. The CDR3, as DNA: TGTGCCAGCAGTGAAGAGGGGGTTGGCTCTGAAGCTTTCTTT. This codes for CASSEEGVGSEAFF. Variable domain in full (rest from reference TRBV2 and TRBJ1-1): EPEVTQTPSHQVTQMGQEVILRCVPISNHLYFYWYRQILGQKVEFLVSFYNNEISEKSEIFDDQFSVERPDGSNFTLKIRSTKLEDSAMYFCASSEEGVGSEAFFGQGTRLTVV.

J is TRBJ1-3 and V is TRBV28; 7 nucleotides line up with TRBD1. V shed 3 bases and J 3 bases; nucleotides not matched to a gene: 2. In germline, CDR1 is MDHEN, CDR2 SYDVKM. The CDR3 is made up of 14 amino acids. CDR3 bases: TGTGCCAGCAGTTTGGGGACAGTTGGAAACACCATATATTTT. As protein: CASSLGTVGNTIYF.

This sequence joins TRBV28 and TRBJ2-6, with a possible D match to TRBD2 (5 bases). Deletions cut 6 bases from V and 0 bases from J, with 24 bases between. This CDR3 is 20 amino acids long. Germline V CDR1 and CDR2: MDHEN, SYDVKM. The CDR3: CASSSPHKGSPHSGANVLTF. The CDR3 nucleotides read TGTGCCAGCAGCTCGCCCCACAAAGGGAGTCCCCACTCTGGGGCCAACGTCCTGACTTTC.

This clonotype was detected once. This sequence joins TRBV28 and TRBJ2-3; TRBD1 matches at 7 bases. With V trimmed by 7 bases and J by 5 bases, 12 bases remained unmatched. There are 15 residues in the CDR3. Per the germline V gene, CDR1 is MDHEN and CDR2 is SYDVKM. The CDR3 protein is CASTLTGQEQDTQYF. In DNA form, the CDR3 reads TGTGCCAGCACCTTAACAGGACAGGAGCAAGATACGCAGTATTTT. The complete variable domain, with remaining parts taken from reference TRBV28 and TRBJ2-3, reads DVKVTQSSRYLVKRTGEKVFLECVQDMDHENMFWYRQDPGLGLRLIYFSYDVKMKEKGDIPEGYSVSREKKERFSLILESASTNQTSMYLCASTLTGQEQDTQYFGPGTRLTVL.

The chain is built from TRBV18 and TRBJ2-3; maybe TRBD2 (6 bases). Trimming took off 2 bases at V and 2 bases at J, with 11 bases between the two ends. Germline-derived CDR1 and CDR2 are KGHSH and LQKENI. This CDR3 spans 15 amino acids. CDR3: CASSPIGGDTDTQYF. In DNA, the CDR3 is TGTGCCAGCTCACCAATAGGAGGGGACACAGATACGCAGTATTTT.

This clonotype has ten or more counts. This chain links TRBV13 with TRBJ2-7; 8 bases map to TRBD2. The V gene's germline CDR1 is PRHDT and CDR2 FYEKMQ (reference sequence). The CDR3 covers 14 residues. V gave up 1 base and J gave up 3 bases; unmatched junction bases: 2. The chain's CDR3 is CASSLAGGDYEQYF. In DNA, the CDR3 is TGTGCCAGCAGCTTAGCGGGAGGGGACTACGAGCAGTACTTC.

The rearrangement uses TRBV19 and TRBJ2-3; the D gene is possibly TRBD1 (5 bases). Germline V gene sequence: CDR1 LNHDA, CDR2 SQIVND (reference sequence). Trimming removed 2 bases from V and 3 bases from J, with 12 bases in between. This CDR3 region has 15 residues. The CDR3 coding sequence is TGTGCCAGTAGTATACCCACCCGACAGACAGATACGCAGTATTTT. Encoded protein: CASSIPTRQTDTQYF.

In regard to this clonotype: A much more abundant neighbour one base away suggests this may be a read error. The chain links TRBV11-2 to TRBJ2-5, with TRBD1 matching 9 bases. The V gene's germline CDR1 is SGHAT and CDR2 FQNNGV. The CDR3 is made up of 15 amino acids. The CDR3 spells CASSLGTGDGETRYF. The CDR3 DNA reads as TGTGCCAGCAGCTTAGGGACAGGGGATGGAGAGACCCGGTACTTC.

A note on this clonotype: A much more abundant neighbour one base away suggests this may be a read error. The rearrangement links TRBV5-1 to TRBJ2-1; D is perhaps TRBD1 or TRBD2 (5 bases each). Per germline, CDR1 SGHRS and CDR2 YFSETQ. CDR3 length equals 14 residues. The CDR3 spells CASSFPGSNNEQSF. DNA of the CDR3: TGTGCCAGCAGCTTCCCAGGGAGCAACAATGAGCAGTCCTTC. The full variable domain, with the rest looked up from reference TRBV5-1 and TRBJ2-1, is KAGVTQTPRYLIKTRGQQVTLSCSPISGHRSVSWYQQTPGQGLQFLFEYFSETQRNKGNFPGRFSGRQFSNSRSEMNVSTLELGDSALYLCASSFPGSNNEQSFGPGTRLTVL.

This clonotype was seen repeatedly, ten times or more. V and J are TRBV12-3 or TRBV12-4 and TRBJ2-4; 7 positions match TRBD1. The CDR3 has 17 amino acids. Unmatched junction bases numbered 14, after V lost 6 bases and J lost 3 bases. CDR3 in amino acids: CASSPRQGVKGKNIQYF. The CDR3 coding sequence is TGTGCCAGCAGCCCGAGACAGGGTGTGAAAGGCAAAAACATTCAGTACTTC.

This clonotype was counted a few times. The chain is built from TRBV10-3 and TRBJ2-5; D call uncertain. Matching the DNA end better, TRBJ2-7 makes the J call doubtful. CDR1 and CDR2 (germline): ENHRY, SYGVKD. The CDR3 is 11 amino acids. The CDR3 protein is CAISELYEQYF. The CDR3 coding sequence is TGTGCCATCAGTGAGCTCTACGAGCAGTACTTC.

The sample holds many counts of this clonotype. This chain joins TRBV2 and TRBJ2-7; the match to TRBD2 covers 7 bases. The CDR3 totals 13 residues. V was pared by 7 bases and J by 3 bases, with 6 bases of the junction left unmatched. Germline V gene data show CDR1 as SNHLY and CDR2 as FYNNEI. CDR3 nucleotides: TGTGCCAGCATGCGAGAGCGGGGCTACGAGCAGTACTTC. As protein: CASMRERGYEQYF. Variable domain in full (rest from reference TRBV2 and TRBJ2-7): EPEVTQTPSHQVTQMGQEVILRCVPISNHLYFYWYRQILGQKVEFLVSFYNNEISEKSEIFDDQFSVERPDGSNFTLKIRSTKLEDSAMYFCASMRERGYEQYFGPGTRLTVT.

This chain joins TRBV19 and TRBJ2-1; 8 bases fit TRBD1. Trimming removed 5 bases from V and 0 bases from J; junction bases left unmatched: 9. Germline V gives CDR1 LNHDA, CDR2 SQIVND (reference sequence). This CDR3 is 17 amino acids long. The CDR3 sequence is CASSFRGPGVSYNEQFF. Here the CDR3 DNA reads TGTGCCAGTAGTTTCAGGGGGCCGGGAGTCTCCTACAATGAGCAGTTCTTC. The full variable domain, with the rest looked up from reference TRBV19 and TRBJ2-1, is DGGITQSPKYLFRKEGQNVTLSCEQNLNHDAMYWYRQDPGQGLRLIYYSQIVNDFQKGDIAEGYSVSREKKESFPLTVTSAQKNPTAFYLCASSFRGPGVSYNEQFFGPGTRLTVL.

Note on this clonotype: A read error may explain this, as a much larger clone is one base away. CDR3 amino acids: CVSSSNPGYQPQHF. The CDR3 nucleotides are TGTGTCAGCAGCTCAAACCCGGGGTATCAGCCCCAGCATTTT. The chain carries TRBV7-6 and TRBJ1-5; D ambiguous. The V gene's germline CDR1 is SGHVS and CDR2 FNYEAQ. There are 14 residues in the CDR3.

This clonotype was recorded once. This rearrangement joins TRBV14 to TRBJ2-1, with D possibly called TRBD1 or TRBD2 (6 bases each). V dropped 0 bases and J dropped 6 bases, with 9 bases sitting between them. The CDR3 has 14 amino acids. Germline CDR1 is SGHDN and CDR2 is FVKESK. This chain's CDR3 is CASSQERGVNEQFF. CDR3 sequence (DNA): TGTGCCAGCAGCCAAGAGAGGGGGGTCAATGAGCAGTTCTTC.

About this clonotype: A much larger clone differs by one base, so this may be a read error. The chain joins TRBV12-5 to TRBJ2-2, with D possibly matching TRBD2 (6 bases). CDR1 is LGHNT and CDR2 is FRNRAP in the germline V gene. The CDR3 spans 13 residues. CDR3 amino acids: CASGLTVPGGLFF. In DNA form, the CDR3 reads TGTGCTAGTGGTTTGACCGTTCCCGGGGGGCTGTTTTTT. The variable domain in full, with the rest retrieved from reference TRBV12-5 and TRBJ2-2, is DARVTQTPRHKVTEMGQEVTMRCQPILGHNTVFWYRQTMMQGLELLAYFRNRAPLDDSGMPKDRFSAEMPDATLATLKIQPSEPRDSAVYFCASGLTVPGGLFFGEGSRLTVL.

The V call is TRBV4-2, the J call TRBJ2-7; 12 bases fit TRBD2. There are 15 residues in the CDR3. CDR1 is LGHNA and CDR2 is YNFKEQ in the germline V gene. The V segment lost 5 bases and the J segment 7 bases; nucleotides outside the gene matches: 9. The CDR3 region is CASSARLAGVVEQYF. CDR3 coding DNA: TGTGCCAGCAGCGCGCGACTAGCGGGAGTGGTAGAGCAGTACTTC.

This clonotype was counted at least ten times. CDR3 sequence (DNA): TGCAGTGCTAGAGATCAAGGCGACCACTACAATGAGCAGTTCTTC. Its translation: CSARDQGDHYNEQFF. This chain connects TRBV20-1 to TRBJ2-1, with D uncertain. V was cut by 0 bases and J by 3 bases, with 12 bases left in between. In germline, CDR1 is DFQATT, CDR2 SNEGSKA (reference sequence). The CDR3 contains 15 residues.

This clonotype has a count of ten or more. This rearrangement joins TRBV27 to TRBJ2-7, with 14 bases fitting TRBD2. The V segment lost 5 bases and the J segment 5 bases; nucleotides outside the gene matches: 29. CDR1 and CDR2 (germline): MNHEY, SMNVEV (reference sequence). The CDR3 length is 23 residues. The CDR3 protein is CASSPLGRTRGTSGSVRPHEQYF. The DNA for the CDR3 is TGTGCCAGCAGTCCCCTCGGTCGTACGAGAGGGACTAGCGGGAGCGTTAGGCCCCACGAGCAGTACTTC.

The chain combines TRBV7-3 with TRBJ2-3, with 7 nucleotides matching TRBD2. Losses at the gene ends were 0 bases for V and 3 bases for J; bases not matched to a gene: 3. This CDR3 region has 15 residues. Germline CDR1 reads SGHTA; CDR2 reads FQGTGA. This CDR3 is CASSLTRLATDTQYF. The CDR3 nucleotides read TGTGCCAGCAGCTTAACAAGACTAGCAACAGATACGCAGTATTTT.

This clonotype was observed at least ten times. The chain has TRBV7-2 and TRBJ2-1; TRBD2 aligns across 7 bases. Germline V lookup: CDR1 SGHTA, CDR2 FQGNSA. This CDR3 contains 16 residues. With V trimmed by 3 bases and J by 8 bases, 13 bases remained unmatched. For the CDR3, the DNA is TGTGCCAGCAGCTTCGGAGGATTGCGGGAGCTCGATGAGCAGTTCTTC. It encodes CASSFGGLRELDEQFF.